This T cell receptor beta chain appears in the sequencing data of a study of Tregs in tolerant kidney transplant recipients. Whole-study results and caveats: Tregs expanded with activated donor B cells seemed most donor-specific. No direct test of biological reproducibility was done here.

Thawed PBMCs were FACS-sorted into unstimulated CD4+CD25+CD127- regulatory T cells, CD4+CD25- non-regulatory cells, CD4 and CD8 cells. As for this clone: Antigen: not known.

This CDR3 contains 14 residues. V dropped 5 bases and J dropped 4 bases, with 12 bases sitting between them. Per germline, CDR1 SEHNR and CDR2 FQNEAQ (reference sequence). The repertoire was sequenced with immunoSEQ multiplex PCR; TCRdb's copy has only in-frame clones and lacks some. Seen here are 90,000 or so clones, roughly nine tenths observed once, and the top ten hold 4.5% to 5%. The source is a human donor in good health. Sequenced input: CD8+ T cells from blood. The chain has TRBV7-9 and TRBJ2-4, with a tentative D call TRBD1 (7 bases). CDR3 in amino acids: CASSMRDSKNIQYF. Here the CDR3 DNA reads TGTGCCAGCAGCATGCGGGACAGTAAAAACATTCAGTACTTC.